The clone carrying this T cell receptor beta chain was counted ten times or more. The sample comes from a study of kidney transplant recipient with SARS-CoV-2 infection. Using its own MiXCR run on the reads, TCRdb lists one record per CDR3 protein. The sample lists 250,000 or so distinct CDR3 sequences; around 28% were seen once. CDR1 MDHEN and CDR2 SYDVKM come from the germline V gene. V shed 6 bases, J shed 6 bases, and the junction held 15 bases outside the gene matches. The CDR3 is 16 amino acids. This receptor was taken from a young adult male patient who had COVID-19 and was a kidney transplant recipient. Some T cells may possibly be graft donor cells. The source material was a blood sample, sampled at baseline and on roughly day 110 from a kidney transplant recipient. V and J are TRBV28 and TRBJ2-7; 9 bases agree with TRBD1. CDR3: CASSTSTRTGVFEQYF. The CDR3 bases are TGTGCCAGCAGCACCTCCACTCGGACAGGGGTATTCGAGCAGTACTTC.